In this sample, the clone carrying this T cell receptor beta chain turned up many times. This entry comes from a study of T-cell reconstitution after alpha-beta-depleted transplantation in children. The authors prepared the TCRbeta library with unique molecular identifiers. MiXCR, applied by TCRdb to the PCR reads, yields one record per CDR3 protein. The top ten clones hold approximately 6.3% of a sample with about 260,000 distinct CDR3 sequences, roughly 8.2% of them seen once. Trimming took off 3 bases at V and 4 bases at J, with 15 bases between the two ends. The CDR3 length is 15 residues. This rearrangement joins TRBV12-3 or TRBV12-4 to TRBJ1-1; no reliable D call. The sequence came from a male patient between 10 and 17 years old who had a stem cell transplant for acute lymphoblastic leukemia, so the T cells may come from the graft donor. The input for sequencing was PBMCs, mostly from graft donor cells, taken 180 days after TCRalphabeta/CD19-depleted stem cell transplant. The CDR3 region is CASSFAASVGTEAFF. The CDR3 bases are TGTGCCAGCAGTTTCGCAGCTTCGGTTGGCACTGAAGCTTTCTTT.